Shown below are 8 T cell receptor beta chains from a single sample sequenced in a study of identical twins. TCRdb itself ran the 5' RACE reads through MiXCR, one entry per CDR3 protein. Of fewer than 650,000 distinct CDR3 sequences detected, 9% to 10% appear once; the ten largest clones hold 2.5% to 3.5%. The sample also formed part of further work on yellow fever vaccine responses in identical twins.

Source material: PBMCs. All receptors derive from a woman under 30 in good health.

The sample holds many counts of this clonotype. This rearrangement joins TRBV14 to TRBJ2-7, with TRBD2 identical over 7 bases. The CDR3 loop spans 14 amino acids. From germline, CDR1 is SGHDN and CDR2 FVKESK. V lost 4 bases and J lost 0; bases outside the gene matches: 3. In nucleotides, the CDR3 is TGTGCCAGCAGCCCCGGACTAGACTCCTACGAGCAGTACTTC. It encodes CASSPGLDSYEQYF.

This clonotype was seen a few times. V and J are TRBV25-1 and TRBJ2-7, with a tentative D call TRBD1 (6 bases). In germline, CDR1 is MGHDK, CDR2 SYGVNS. This CDR3 has 17 residues. V lost 2 bases, J lost 7 bases, and 24 bases lay in between. The chain's CDR3 is CASSEHPVGQGRGEQYF. CDR3 DNA: TGTGCCAGCAGTGAACACCCGGTGGGTCAGGGGCGCGGTGAGCAGTACTTC.

The V call is TRBV6-1, the J call TRBJ1-5, with D possibly TRBD1 on 6 matching bases. Trimming left V 0 bases short and J 3 bases short, with 9 bases between. This CDR3 is built from 15 residues. The germline CDR1 and CDR2 sequences are MNHNS and SASEGT. The DNA for the CDR3 is TGTGCCAGCAGTGAAGCGATGGGGGCCAATCAGCCCCAGCATTTT. Its protein product is CASSEAMGANQPQHF.

The sample holds a few counts of this clonotype. This chain uses TRBV5-5 with TRBJ2-1; 14 positions match TRBD2. Germline CDR1 SGHKS, CDR2 YYEKEE (reference sequence). The CDR3 runs to 18 residues. The V segment lost 4 bases and the J segment 6 bases; nucleotides outside the gene matches: 12. The CDR3 sequence: CASSVLGTSGGIVNEQFF. For the CDR3, the DNA is TGTGCCAGCAGCGTCCTAGGGACTAGCGGGGGAATTGTCAATGAGCAGTTCTTC.

This clonotype was observed many times. The chain links TRBV12-3 or TRBV12-4 to TRBJ2-7; D gene unclear. V shed 2 bases and J shed 3 bases, with 5 bases lying between them. This CDR3 spans 12 amino acids. The CDR3 DNA follows: TGTGCCAGCAGTTTAACCAGCTACGAGCAGTACTTC. Residues: CASSLTSYEQYF.

This clonotype has only a few counts. The chain is built from TRBV12-3 or TRBV12-4 and TRBJ1-6; 7 bases map to TRBD1. The CDR3 runs to 14 residues. The trim removed 6 bases at V and 4 bases at J, leaving 3 bases unmatched. The CDR3 loop is CASSGTVYNSPLHF. CDR3 sequence (DNA): TGTGCCAGCAGCGGGACAGTATATAATTCACCCCTCCACTTT.

The chain carries TRBV29-1 and TRBJ2-1; TRBD2 aligns across 11 bases. J was trimmed by 4 bases and V by 0 bases; bases with no gene match: 17. The CDR3 runs 20 residues. In germline, CDR1 is SQVTM, CDR2 ANQGSEA. CDR3 protein: CSVEDHKGTSGRRGYNEQFF. The CDR3 nucleotides are TGCAGCGTTGAAGATCATAAAGGCACTAGCGGGAGAAGAGGGTACAATGAGCAGTTCTTC.

This chain uses TRBV24-1 with TRBJ2-3; weak D call: TRBD2 (5 bases). Germline lookup yields CDR1 KGHDR and CDR2 SFDVKD. Trimming took off 2 bases at V and 2 bases at J, with 7 bases between the two ends. This CDR3 comprises 14 residues. The DNA for the CDR3 is TGTGCCACCAGTGATTACCGGGACACAGATACGCAGTATTTT. The encoded protein is CATSDYRDTDTQYF.